This T cell receptor (beta chain) emerged from a study of beta chain features in type 1 diabetes. The study's findings and limits: Significant though moderate, a shortening of TCRB CDR3s appeared in all four CD4+ subsets of Type 1 diabetes patients.

Germline CDR1 is MNHNY and CDR2 is SVGAGI (reference sequence). Trimming cost V 5 bases and J 4 bases; bases outside gene matches: 7. This CDR3 is built from 15 residues. This clone was counted a few times. What it binds is not known. With a far larger clone one base away, a read error is the likely cause. All of the isolated RNA was reverse transcribed, so expressed TCRB transcripts were sequenced. The assay was immunoSEQ multiplex PCR, and TCRdb's table has in-frame clones only and misses some. The sample holds around 140,000 clones, around an eighth seen once. The sequence came from a man aged 18 to 35 with type 1 diabetes. Sequencing was carried out using central memory CD4+ T cells from blood. V is TRBV6-6 and J is TRBJ2-1, with 8 bases aligning to TRBD2. The CDR3 nucleotides are TGTGCCAGCAGTCCGGGACTAGTAATTTACAATGAGCAGTTCTTC. Translated: CASSPGLVIYNEQFF.